These T cell receptor beta chains were read from a single sample in a study of blood T cell repertoires in COVID-19. The repertoire was sequenced with immunoSEQ multiplex PCR; TCRdb's copy has only in-frame clones and lacks some. The sample comprises about 230,000 clones, about 85% of which are singletons, and about 0.91% rests with the top ten. Sequenced: peripheral blood. The receptors derive from a man aged 40-49 years with acute or convalescent COVID-19. CDR3s include the opening cysteine and the closing phenylalanine or tryptophan. The order of the fields is D gene, J gene, V gene, clone size, CDR3 DNA, CDR3 protein. A D gene is named only where the DNA matches it firmly. Some rows have no size entry. The others give once, few or many, or a class for an expanded clone.

TRBD1	TRBJ2-5	TRBV9	-	TGTGCCAGCAGCGTACCTGTGTGGGGGACAGACCAAGAGACCCAGTACTTC	CASSVPVWGTDQETQYF
TRBD1	TRBJ1-4	TRBV9	-	TGTGCCAGCAGCGTAGGGACAGGGACAACTAATGAAAAACTGTTTTTT	CASSVGTGTTNEKLFF
-	TRBJ1-3	TRBV6-2/TRBV6-3	-	TGTGCCAGCAGTTATCGAGGTTTGGTTGCGGGCAACACCATATATTTT	CASSYRGLVAGNTIYF
-	TRBJ1-3	TRBV11-1	-	TGTGCCAGCAGCTTCTTTTCCAGCTCTGGAAACACCATATATTTT	CASSFFSSSGNTIYF
TRBD2	TRBJ2-1	TRBV29-1	-	TGCAGCGTTGGGGTGGGACTAGCCTCCTCAAATGAGCAGTTCTTC	CSVGVGLASSNEQFF
-	TRBJ1-2	TRBV12-3/TRBV12-4	-	TGTGCCAGCAGTTTGCCAGGGATCTATGGCTACACCTTC	CASSLPGIYGYTF
-	TRBJ1-1	TRBV21-1	-	TGTGCCAGCAGCCGACGGACGGACTTCACTGAAGCTTTCTTT	CASSRRTDFTEAFF
-	TRBJ1-2	TRBV28	-	TGTGCCAGCAACACCAGGGGACGCGGCTATGGCTACACCTTC	CASNTRGRGYGYTF
-	TRBJ1-1	TRBV24-1	-	TGTGCCACCAGTGATTTGTGGGGGACTAGACAGAACACTGAAGCTTTCTTT	CATSDLWGTRQNTEAFF
-	TRBJ2-1	TRBV18	-	TGTGCCAGCTCACCAACGATAGCGGAGCAGTTCTTC	CASSPTIAEQFF
TRBD2	TRBJ2-7	TRBV2	-	TGTGCCAGCAGTGTGGGACTAGCCACCTACGAGCAGTACTTC	CASSVGLATYEQYF
-	TRBJ1-2	TRBV14	-	TGTGCCAGCAGTCCCGGGATTTCCTATGGCTACACCTTC	CASSPGISYGYTF
-	TRBJ2-1	TRBV27	-	TGTGCCGCTCAGCAGGGTAGCGGTGCCTACAATGAGCAGTTCTTC	CAAQQGSGAYNEQFF
TRBD2	TRBJ2-7	TRBV4-2	once	TGTGCCAGCAGCCCAGGACTAGCGGAAACCTACGAGCAGTACTTC	CASSPGLAETYEQYF
-	TRBJ1-2	TRBV28	few	TGTGCCAGCAGCCCCGTGGGGGACTCCGGCTATGGCTACACCTTC	CASSPVGDSGYGYTF
TRBD2	TRBJ2-1	TRBV27	-	TGTGCCAGCAGTTTGATGACTAGCGACAATGAGCAGTTCTTC	CASSLMTSDNEQFF
TRBD2	TRBJ2-3	TRBV3-1/TRBV3-2	-	TGTGCCAGCAGCCAAGTTAAGGACGGGAGGAGTACAGATACGCAGTATTTT	CASSQVKDGRSTDTQYF
TRBD2	TRBJ2-3	TRBV18	-	TGTGCCAGCTCACTGGGACTAGCGAGCACAGATACGCAGTATTTT	CASSLGLASTDTQYF
-	TRBJ2-4	TRBV30	-	TGTGCCTGGAGTGAAGGAGGGGGCCTCAAAAACATTCAGTACTTC	CAWSEGGGLKNIQYF
TRBD1	TRBJ1-2	TRBV9	-	TGTGCCAGCAGCGTAGGAGGGGGCGACTATGGCTACACCTTC	CASSVGGGDYGYTF
-	TRBJ1-6	TRBV29-1	once	TGCAGCGTTGGGACGAGGGAGGATAATTCACCCCTCCACTTT	CSVGTREDNSPLHF
-	TRBJ1-5	TRBV5-5	-	TGTGCCAGCAGGCGGGTAGGAGAGGGTCAGCCCCAGCATTTT	CASRRVGEGQPQHF
-	TRBJ2-1	TRBV20-1	-	TGCAGTGCTTATACTTACAATGAGCAGTTCTTC	CSAYTYNEQFF
-	TRBJ1-4	TRBV5-1	once	TGCGCCAGCAGCTTGTTAGGCCAGGGGACTAATGAAAAACTGTTTTTT	CASSLLGQGTNEKLFF
-	TRBJ1-6	TRBV5-1	-	TGCGCCAGCAGCTTGGAGGGAGGGCGATCACCCCTCCACTTT	CASSLEGGRSPLHF
-	TRBJ1-2	TRBV28	-	TGTGCCAGCACCACGGGGTATGGCTACACCTTC	CASTTGYGYTF
TRBD1	TRBJ1-4	TRBV5-1	-	TGCGCCAGCAGCCCGGGCGGGACAGATGAAAAACTGTTTTTT	CASSPGGTDEKLFF
-	TRBJ2-7	TRBV19	-	TGTGCCAGTAGTATGCGGGGACAGTCCTACGAGCAGTACTTC	CASSMRGQSYEQYF
-	TRBJ1-2	TRBV4-2	many	TGTGCCAGCAGCCAAGATCAACCAGGGAACTATGGCTACACCTTC	CASSQDQPGNYGYTF
TRBD1	TRBJ2-2	TRBV4-1	once	TGCGCCAGCAGCCATAAACCGGGACAGGGTATCACCGGGGAGCTGTTTTTT	CASSHKPGQGITGELFF
-	TRBJ2-3	TRBV18	-	TGTGCCAGCTCACCACTGACAGGCAGCACAGATACGCAGTATTTT	CASSPLTGSTDTQYF
TRBD1	TRBJ1-2	TRBV19	few	TGTGCCGGCAAACGACAGGGGAGAAATGGCTACACCTTC	CAGKRQGRNGYTF
-	TRBJ1-4	TRBV30	-	TGTGCCTGGACCCGGGGTCTGCGAGAAAAACTGTTTTTT	CAWTRGLREKLFF
TRBD1	TRBJ2-7	TRBV6-2/TRBV6-3	few	TGTGCCAGCAGTTTAACAGGGGAGCGCGAGCAGTACTTC	CASSLTGEREQYF
TRBD2	TRBJ2-2	TRBV18	-	TGTGCCAGCTCACCCCGACTAGCGGATTCGAACACCGGGGAGCTGTTTTTT	CASSPRLADSNTGELFF
TRBD1	TRBJ1-5	TRBV4-1	-	TGCGCCAGCAGCCAGGGCAGGGGGCTCCGCAATCAGCCCCAGCATTTT	CASSQGRGLRNQPQHF
TRBD2	TRBJ2-4	TRBV5-1	-	TGCGCCAGCAGCTTGGAACTAGCGGGAGCCCCTACTCAGTACTTC	CASSLELAGAPTQYF
TRBD1	TRBJ1-3	TRBV6-5	-	TGTGCCAGCAGTTACTCCAGGGGGAACTCTGGAAACACCATATATTTT	CASSYSRGNSGNTIYF
TRBD1	TRBJ2-7	TRBV28	once	TGTGCCAGTCAGAAGACAGGGGGCCACGAGCAGTACTTC	CASQKTGGHEQYF
-	TRBJ2-1	TRBV5-1	few	TGCGCCAGCTTTGGGACATTTGCCGCAAATGAGCAGTTCTTC	CASFGTFAANEQFF
-	TRBJ2-7	TRBV16	-	TGTGCCAGCAGCCAAAGCAGGCTCCGCTCCTACGAGCAGTACTTC	CASSQSRLRSYEQYF